These 26 T cell receptor beta chains were all obtained from the same sample, sequenced in a study of control samples from healthy donors and cancer patients. Sequencing was performed with immunoSEQ multiplex PCR; in TCRdb, only in-frame clones are kept and a portion is missing. The table records about 160,000 clones, 94% of them present only once. Sequenced material: blood. The receptors shown here come from a woman between 40 and 55 years old in good health.

The CDR3 DNA follows: TGTGCCTGGAGCCGAGCGGAGCAGTTCTTC. Its translation is CAWSRAEQFF. The V and J genes are TRBV30 and TRBJ2-1; no clear D gene. V dropped 3 bases and J dropped 10 bases, with 7 bases sitting between them. The CDR3 loop spans 10 amino acids. Looked up from germline, CDR1 is GTSNPN and CDR2 is SVGIG (reference sequence).

V is TRBV5-4 and J is TRBJ2-3; D gene unclear. The CDR3 totals 13 residues. The germline V gene encodes CDR1 SGHNT and CDR2 YYREEE (reference sequence). V was pared by 2 bases and J by 2 bases, with 6 bases between. The CDR3 bases are TGTGCCAGCAGCTTTGACCTCACAGATACGCAGTATTTT. Its translation is CASSFDLTDTQYF.

This chain uses TRBV5-6 with TRBJ1-3; D uncertain. V lost 4 bases, J lost 0 bases, and 11 bases lay in between. CDR3 length equals 15 residues. Per germline, CDR1 SGHDT and CDR2 YYEEEE. In DNA form, the CDR3 reads TGTGCCAGCAGCCCGACTGGACGCTCTGGAAACACCATATATTTT. It yields the protein CASSPTGRSGNTIYF.

The V and J genes are TRBV2 and TRBJ1-2; 10 bases map to TRBD1. The germline gives CDR1 SNHLY, CDR2 FYNNEI. The CDR3 totals 13 residues. With V trimmed by 8 bases and J by 5 bases, 5 bases remained unmatched. CDR3 DNA sequence: TGTGCCAGCCGCGGGACAGGGGCTTATGGCTACACCTTC. It translates to CASRGTGAYGYTF.

The chain is built from TRBV3-1 (or the pseudogene TRBV3-2) and TRBJ1-1, with TRBD1 matching over 8 bases. Germline loops: CDR1 LGHDT, CDR2 YNNKEL (reference sequence). The ends lost 4 bases at V and 4 bases at J; junction bases unmatched: 14. The CDR3 contains 17 residues. The CDR3 is CASSPPPDREEGTEAFF. The CDR3 DNA reads as TGTGCCAGCAGCCCGCCCCCGGACAGGGAGGAAGGCACTGAAGCTTTCTTT.

The chain joins TRBV4-3 to TRBJ2-5; D not certain. The CDR3 extends over 14 amino acids. V was pared by 0 bases and J by 7 bases, with 12 bases between. Germline V CDR1 and CDR2: LGHNA, YSLEER. The chain's CDR3 is CASSQEFQRGTQYF. Written as DNA, the CDR3 is TGCGCCAGCAGCCAAGAGTTCCAACGCGGGACCCAGTACTTC.

V is TRBV9 and J is TRBJ2-1, with a possible D match to TRBD2 (5 bases). V lost 0 bases and J lost 0, with 7 bases in between. Germline CDR1 SGDLS, CDR2 YYNGEE. The CDR3 runs to 15 residues. In DNA, the CDR3 is TGTGCCAGCAGCGTAGGCGGGTACTCCTACAATGAGCAGTTCTTC. Encoded protein: CASSVGGYSYNEQFF.

In DNA, the CDR3 is TGTGCCAGCAGCCAATCAGTGACTGCCGTCCTGACTTTC. This gives the protein CASSQSVTAVLTF. The J gene is TRBJ2-6, the V gene TRBV16; D gene ambiguous. The CDR3 has 13 residues. V was clipped by 0 bases and J by 12 bases, with 9 bases between them. The germline CDR1 and CDR2 sequences are KGHSY and FQNENV. The entire variable domain, with the rest obtained from reference TRBV16 and TRBJ2-6, is as follows: GEEVAQTPKHLVRGEGQKAKLYCAPIKGHSYVFWYQQVLKNEFKFLISFQNENVFDETGMPKERFSAKCLPNSPCSLEIQATKLEDSAVYFCASSQSVTAVLTFGAGSRLTVL.

This clone showed up just once. The CDR3 nucleotides are TGTGCCAGCAGCCAGGGGACAGGGGGATCCTACAATGAGCAGTTCTTC. It yields the protein CASSQGTGGSYNEQFF. The rearrangement uses TRBV3-1 (or the pseudogene TRBV3-2) and TRBJ2-1; TRBD1 agrees at 11 bases. CDR3 length: 16 amino acids. Per germline, CDR1 LGHDT and CDR2 YNNKEL (reference sequence). Unmatched junction bases numbered 2, after V lost 3 bases and J lost 1 base.

This clone showed up just once. V usage is TRBV4-3 and J usage is TRBJ1-5; TRBD1 aligns across 8 bases. The CDR3 contains 14 residues. The trim removed 3 bases at V and 5 bases at J, leaving 3 bases unmatched. Per germline, CDR1 LGHNA and CDR2 YSLEER. The CDR3 loop is CASSQDRVDQPQHF. The CDR3, as DNA: TGCGCCAGCAGCCAGGACAGGGTGGATCAGCCCCAGCATTTT.

Worth noting for this clone: Other DNA sequences in the sample encode the same CDR3. The gene calls are TRBV5-4 and TRBJ2-1, with D possibly TRBD2 on 6 matching bases. There are 15 residues in the CDR3. V dropped 3 bases and J dropped 4 bases, with 14 bases sitting between them. CDR1 SGHNT and CDR2 YYREEE come from the germline V gene (reference sequence). CDR3 DNA sequence: TGTGCCAGCAGCTCCCCGTCGGGAGATTACAATGAGCAGTTCTTC. It translates to CASSSPSGDYNEQFF.

The V gene is TRBV19, the J gene TRBJ1-4, with a tentative D call TRBD1 (6 bases). The CDR3 spans 14 residues. Germline V CDR1 and CDR2: LNHDA, SQIVND (reference sequence). V was trimmed by 4 bases and J by 8 bases, leaving 14 bases between them. The DNA for the CDR3 is TGTGCCAGTAGTAAGCTTGGGACAACCGAAAAACTGTTTTTT. Translated: CASSKLGTTEKLFF.

The CDR3 sequence is CASARNRDRSGTEAFF. The CDR3 nucleotides read TGTGCCAGTGCCCGAAATAGAGACAGGTCGGGCACTGAAGCTTTCTTT. The chain combines TRBV19 with TRBJ1-1; weak D call: TRBD1 (6 bases). V was clipped by 8 bases and J by 4 bases, with 23 bases between them. In germline, CDR1 is LNHDA, CDR2 SQIVND (reference sequence). This CDR3 is 16 amino acids long.

The rearrangement uses TRBV18 and TRBJ2-5; no clear D. The germline V and J ends were trimmed by 3 bases and 5 bases, with 10 bases remaining between them. From germline, CDR1 is KGHSH and CDR2 LQKENI. The CDR3 covers 13 residues. The chain's CDR3 is CASSPSLGETQYF. The CDR3 bases are TGTGCCAGCTCACCGTCCCTAGGCGAGACCCAGTACTTC.

This chain connects TRBV9 to TRBJ2-1, with a possible D match to TRBD2 (5 bases). CDR1 and CDR2 (germline): SGDLS, YYNGEE. This CDR3 contains 17 residues. With 3 bases removed from V and 6 bases from J, the gap between germline ends came to 22 bases. The chain's CDR3 is CASSAPLSGRNTNEQFF. The DNA of the CDR3 is TGTGCCAGCAGCGCCCCTCTCAGCGGCAGGAACACCAATGAGCAGTTCTTC.

V is TRBV9 and J is TRBJ1-6; 7 nucleotides match TRBD1. CDR3 length: 15 residues. CDR1 SGDLS and CDR2 YYNGEE come from the germline V gene. Unmatched junction bases numbered 8, after V lost 4 bases and J lost 7 bases. CDR3 protein: CASSYRQGPNSPLHF. The CDR3 DNA follows: TGTGCCAGCAGCTACCGACAGGGCCCGAATTCACCCCTCCACTTT.

The V gene is TRBV6-5, the J gene TRBJ1-2, with D unresolved. The V and J ends lost 4 bases and 5 bases respectively, with 20 bases between them. This CDR3 has 16 amino acids. Per germline, CDR1 MNHEY and CDR2 SVGAGI. CDR3 sequence: CASSFPRGSGLYGYTF. The CDR3 nucleotides read TGTGCCAGCAGTTTCCCTCGCGGGTCTGGGTTATATGGCTACACCTTC.

This rearrangement joins TRBV19 to TRBJ1-4; D is uncertain. This CDR3 spans 11 amino acids. Trimming removed 6 bases from V and 6 bases from J, with 5 bases in between. CDR1 is LNHDA and CDR2 is SQIVND in the germline V gene (reference sequence). The chain's CDR3 is CASSLDEKLFF. CDR3 DNA sequence: TGTGCCAGTAGCCTTGATGAAAAACTGTTTTTT.

The chain has TRBV4-2 and TRBJ1-1; D ambiguous. CDR3 size: 15 residues. Germline loops: CDR1 LGHNA, CDR2 YNFKEQ. V lost 0 bases and J 4 bases, leaving 12 bases between the germline ends. The CDR3 DNA reads as TGTGCCAGCAGCCAAGATCTCCTGGCGGTCACTGAAGCTTTCTTT. Its translation is CASSQDLLAVTEAFF.

This sequence joins TRBV7-9 and TRBJ1-1; TRBD1 matches at 10 bases. V gave up 4 bases and J gave up 0 bases; unmatched junction bases: 2. The CDR3 is 15 amino acids. Germline V CDR1 and CDR2: SEHNR, FQNEAQ (reference sequence). This CDR3 is CASSYGQGVNTEAFF. The CDR3 DNA reads as TGTGCCAGCAGCTACGGACAGGGGGTGAACACTGAAGCTTTCTTT.

The V gene is TRBV30, the J gene TRBJ1-2, with D possibly being TRBD1 (5 bases). In germline, CDR1 is GTSNPN, CDR2 SVGIG (reference sequence). Trimming shortened V by 5 bases and J by 6 bases, and 13 bases separated the two germline ends. This CDR3 region has 12 residues. The CDR3 loop is CAWGTGNHGYTF. The CDR3 nucleotides read TGTGCCTGGGGGACGGGGAACCATGGCTACACCTTC.

This chain links TRBV27 with TRBJ2-5; weak D call: TRBD1 (6 bases). The CDR3 consists of 14 residues. From germline, CDR1 is MNHEY and CDR2 SMNVEV (reference sequence). V lost 3 bases and J lost 7, with 15 bases in between. In DNA form, the CDR3 reads TGTGCCAGCAGTTTGACAGGTTCGTGGTGGACCCAGTACTTC. Amino acids: CASSLTGSWWTQYF.

The chain uses TRBV5-5 and TRBJ1-3; D gene ambiguous. The V end was cut by 0 bases, the J end by 4 bases, with 11 bases between. The germline CDR1 and CDR2 sequences are SGHKS and YYEKEE (reference sequence). This CDR3 is built from 15 residues. CDR3 region: CASSLAVSGGNTIYF. Here the CDR3 DNA reads TGTGCCAGCAGCTTGGCCGTAAGCGGAGGAAACACCATATATTTT.

The chain employs TRBV18 and TRBJ1-2, with 12 bases that match TRBD1. The V and J ends lost 3 bases and 8 bases, in that order; junction bases with no gene match: 4. The germline CDR1 and CDR2 sequences are KGHSH and LQKENI. This CDR3 is 14 amino acids long. The CDR3 sequence is CASSPGQGAEGYTF. The DNA for the CDR3 is TGTGCCAGCTCACCGGGACAGGGGGCAGAGGGCTACACCTTC.

J is TRBJ1-2 and V is TRBV9; D gene unclear. This CDR3 has 13 residues. V was clipped by 0 bases and J by 1 base, with 4 bases between them. Germline V lookup: CDR1 SGDLS, CDR2 YYNGEE. The CDR3 coding sequence is TGTGCCAGCAGCGTAGGAGTTAACTATGGCTACACCTTC. As protein: CASSVGVNYGYTF.

The V call is TRBV4-1, the J call TRBJ1-5, with TRBD1 matching 8 bases. V lost 3 bases, J lost 6 bases, and 7 bases stayed unmatched. The germline CDR1 and CDR2 sequences are MGHRA and YSYEKL. This CDR3 is 15 amino acids long. The CDR3 spells CASSQEDREGQPQHF. The DNA of the CDR3 is TGCGCCAGCAGCCAGGAGGACAGGGAAGGTCAGCCCCAGCATTTT.